These 4 T cell receptor beta chains were sequenced from one sample in a study of blood T cell repertoires in COVID-19. Assay: immunoSEQ multiplex PCR; the TCRdb copy retains only in-frame clones and omits some. Of under 300,000 clones in the sample, 75% to 90% were seen once. The sequenced material came from peripheral blood. The receptor source for this set is a middle-aged woman who had recovered from COVID-19.

The chain links TRBV28 to TRBJ2-4; 9 bases map to TRBD1. Germline lookup yields CDR1 MDHEN and CDR2 SYDVKM. The CDR3 spans 14 residues. With 2 bases clipped from V and 9 bases from J, the junction kept 5 bases outside the gene matches. CDR3 coding DNA: TGTGCCAGCAGTTTAGGGACAGGGAAGGGCATTCAGTACTTC. It encodes CASSLGTGKGIQYF.

J is TRBJ2-2 and V is TRBV20-1; 11 bases align to TRBD2. With 3 bases clipped from V and 2 bases from J, the junction kept 8 bases outside the gene matches. The V gene's germline CDR1 is DFQATT and CDR2 SNEGSKA (reference sequence). This CDR3 has 17 amino acids. DNA for the CDR3: TGCAGTGCTAGTTCGACTAGCGGGATTATTAACACCGGGGAGCTGTTTTTT. Its protein product is CSASSTSGIINTGELFF.

This chain uses TRBV11-2 with TRBJ1-6, with TRBD1 identical over 8 bases. Looked up from germline, CDR1 is SGHAT and CDR2 is FQNNGV. J lost 4 bases, V lost 5 bases, and 4 bases had no gene match. This CDR3 comprises 15 residues. This CDR3 reads CASSTRQGYNSPLHF. CDR3 nucleotides: TGTGCCAGCAGCACCAGACAGGGGTATAATTCACCCCTCCACTTT.

CDR3 DNA sequence: TGCGCCAGCAGCTTGTTCGGACGGGACTCTGGGGCCAACGTCCTGACTTTC. Protein sequence: CASSLFGRDSGANVLTF. V and J are TRBV5-1 and TRBJ2-6; tentatively, D is TRBD2 (5 bases). Trimming shortened V by 1 base and J by 0 bases, and 11 bases separated the two germline ends. The germline V gene encodes CDR1 SGHRS and CDR2 YFSETQ. This CDR3 region has 17 residues.